Presented here are 21 T cell receptor beta chains from one specimen sequenced in a study of graft-versus-host responses after intestinal transplantation. Their cognate antigens are unknown. Data came from immunoSEQ multiplex PCR; TCRdb stores just in-frame clones and leaves some out. The sample lists 90,000 to 150,000 clones, roughly 91% seen once, with 0.095% to 0.15% in the top ten. The sample in question was unstimulated CD4+ T cells sorted from spleen or lymph node cells, obtained before intestinal transplant. The receptors were gathered from a human donor who received an intestinal transplant.

The gene calls are TRBV6-5 and TRBJ2-4; D is ambiguous. Germline V gene sequence: CDR1 MNHEY, CDR2 SVGAGI. V lost 0 bases to trimming and J lost 2 bases, with 11 bases between them. The CDR3 has 16 residues. The CDR3 nucleotides are TGTGCCAGCAGTTACTCTCCACAGTCATCCAAAAACATTCAGTACTTC. Amino acid sequence: CASSYSPQSSKNIQYF.

The chain recombines TRBV5-1 with TRBJ1-2; D is uncertain. The germline V and J ends were trimmed by 3 bases and 9 bases, with 12 bases remaining between them. Germline-derived CDR1 and CDR2 are SGHRS and YFSETQ. CDR3 length equals 12 residues. CDR3: CASSSPPSRYTF. The CDR3, as DNA: TGCGCCAGCAGCTCCCCCCCCTCGCGCTACACCTTC.

The sample holds one count of this clone. This sequence joins TRBV5-1 and TRBJ2-5; D not certain. V dropped 0 bases and J dropped 2 bases, with 5 bases sitting between them. The CDR3 is made up of 13 amino acids. CDR1 SGHRS and CDR2 YFSETQ come from the germline V gene. For the CDR3, the DNA is TGCGCCAGCAGCTTGGCAGCTCAAGAGACCCAGTACTTC. It yields the protein CASSLAAQETQYF.

The chain has TRBV6-5 and TRBJ2-7; possibly TRBD1 for D (6 bases). CDR1 and CDR2 (germline): MNHEY, SVGAGI. The CDR3 loop spans 15 amino acids. The ends were cut back, 6 bases at V and 6 bases at J, with 21 bases in the middle. This CDR3 is CASSRTGTRFSEQYF. The CDR3 DNA reads as TGTGCCAGCAGCCGCACCGGGACAAGGTTTTCCGAGCAGTACTTC.

This sequence joins TRBV19 and TRBJ2-5, with TRBD2 as a possible D gene (5 bases). CDR3 length: 15 residues. Germline CDR1 is LNHDA and CDR2 is SQIVND (reference sequence). V dropped 1 base and J dropped 5 bases, with 14 bases sitting between them. The DNA of the CDR3 is TGTGCCAGTAGTATAGGCCGACTAAATGGGGAGACCCAGTACTTC. It codes for CASSIGRLNGETQYF.

This chain links TRBV18 with TRBJ1-4; 7 nucleotides agree with TRBD1. Germline trimming cut 4 bases from V and 2 bases from J; bases unmatched to any gene: 1. The germline V gene encodes CDR1 KGHSH and CDR2 LQKENI. The CDR3 runs 14 residues. Written as DNA, the CDR3 is TGTGCCAGCTCACAGGGGGCGACTAATGAAAAACTGTTTTTT. Protein product: CASSQGATNEKLFF.

The chain uses TRBV21-1 and TRBJ1-1; no DNA check was done on the table's D call, TRBD1. TRBV21-1 is deemed a pseudogene. This CDR3 is built from 15 residues. The CDR3 nucleotides are TGTGCCAGCAGCAAGTTGGACAGGGGTTTTTGGGAAGCTTTCTTT. Its translation: CASSKLDRGFWEAFF.

The V and J genes are TRBV11-3 and TRBJ2-2, with a weak D call TRBD1 (6 bases). This CDR3 is built from 16 residues. V shed 0 bases and J shed 8 bases, with 16 bases lying between them. The germline CDR1 and CDR2 sequences are SGHNT and YENEEA. The CDR3 sequence is CASSLEIWGRRGELFF. In nucleotides, the CDR3 is TGTGCCAGCAGCTTAGAGATATGGGGGCGTCGAGGGGAGCTGTTTTTT.

This rearrangement joins TRBV18 to TRBJ2-5, with D unclear. The end of the DNA is better explained by TRBJ2-7, so the J call may be wrong. Germline V gene lookup returns CDR1 KGHSH and CDR2 LQKENI. The CDR3 covers 15 residues. CDR3 residues: CASSPLGTASYEQYF. As DNA, the CDR3 is TGTGCCAGCTCACCACTCGGTACAGCCTCCTACGAGCAGTACTTC.

The chain couples TRBV19 to TRBJ2-6; 9 bases match TRBD1. This CDR3 is built from 16 residues. Germline loops: CDR1 LNHDA, CDR2 SQIVND (reference sequence). CDR3 sequence (DNA): TGTGCTACGCGGACAGGGGATAGCTCTGGGGCCAACGTCCTGACTTTC. This translates into CATRTGDSSGANVLTF.

This clone has only a few counts. This chain connects TRBV5-8 to TRBJ2-7; 7 nucleotides match TRBD1. V was pared by 6 bases and J by 7 bases, with 10 bases of the junction left unmatched. The CDR3 contains 13 residues. Germline CDR1 and CDR2: SGHTS and YDEGEE. CDR3 nucleotides: TGTGCCAGCACTCGGACAGGTCTAAGGGAGCAGTACTTC. The encoded protein is CASTRTGLREQYF. Full variable domain (missing parts from reference TRBV5-8 and TRBJ2-7): EAGVTQSPTHLIKTRGQQATLRCSPISGHTSVYWYQQALGLGLQFLLWYDEGEERNRGNFPPRFSGRQFPNYSSELNVNALELEDSALYLCASTRTGLREQYFGPGTRLTVT.

The chain recombines TRBV11-2 with TRBJ2-1; TRBD2 matches 8 bases. CDR3 size: 19 residues. CDR1 and CDR2 from the germline V gene are SGHAT and FQNNGV. With 5 bases clipped from V and 4 bases from J, the junction kept 19 bases outside the gene matches. The CDR3 sequence: CASSPPPSGRRVRYNEQFF. CDR3 in DNA: TGTGCCAGCAGCCCCCCCCCAAGCGGGAGAAGGGTAAGGTACAATGAGCAGTTCTTC.

The chain joins TRBV6-6 to TRBJ2-3; no firm D call. Germline-derived CDR1 and CDR2 are MNHNY and SVGAGI (reference sequence). With 5 bases removed from V and 2 bases from J, the gap between germline ends came to 2 bases. This CDR3 is 11 amino acids long. Written as DNA, the CDR3 is TGTGCCAGCAGTCTCACAGATACGCAGTATTTT. Translated: CASSLTDTQYF.

V usage is TRBV6-1 and J usage is TRBJ1-2, with D tentatively TRBD1 (5 bases). The CDR3 extends over 15 amino acids. V dropped 1 base and J dropped 4 bases, with 13 bases sitting between them. Germline CDR1 MNHNS, CDR2 SASEGT. CDR3 sequence reads: CASSEGAGLAYGYTF. In nucleotides, the CDR3 is TGTGCCAGCAGTGAAGGGGCAGGGCTGGCCTATGGCTACACCTTC.

The chain recombines TRBV30 with TRBJ2-5; weak D call: TRBD2 (5 bases). Trimming took 3 bases from V and 1 from J, leaving 15 bases between them. The germline gives CDR1 GTSNPN, CDR2 SVGIG (reference sequence). CDR3 length: 15 amino acids. CDR3 protein: CAWRGSGRPQETQYF. The CDR3 DNA follows: TGTGCCTGGAGGGGAAGCGGACGTCCCCAAGAGACCCAGTACTTC.

This clone was seen a single time. This chain links TRBV7-2 with TRBJ2-7; no reliable D call. The V gene lost 5 bases and the J gene lost 0 bases, with 17 bases spanning the gap. Germline V gene sequence: CDR1 SGHTA, CDR2 FQGNSA. CDR3 size: 16 residues. Here the CDR3 reads CASSTRLGRASYEQYF. Written as DNA, the CDR3 is TGTGCCAGCAGCACCCGCCTAGGTCGGGCCTCCTACGAGCAGTACTTC.

The chain couples TRBV4-2 to TRBJ2-1; TRBD2 might be the D (5 bases). The CDR3 totals 14 residues. V dropped 0 bases and J dropped 8 bases, with 11 bases sitting between them. CDR1 is LGHNA, CDR2 YNFKEQ, per germline. In DNA, the CDR3 is TGTGCCAGCAGCCAAGATCGAGCGGACGATGAGCAGTTCTTC. Residues: CASSQDRADDEQFF.

The chain carries TRBV7-4 and TRBJ1-3; D call uncertain. The CDR3 consists of 15 residues. Germline values: CDR1 SGHVT, CDR2 SQSDAQ. Trimming took off 3 bases at V and 0 bases at J, with 9 bases between the two ends. CDR3 in amino acids: CASSFLTNSGNTIYF. The CDR3 nucleotides read TGTGCCAGCAGCTTCCTTACCAACTCTGGAAACACCATATATTTT.

The chain carries TRBV7-6 and TRBJ2-1; TRBD1 matches 8 bases. Germline lookup yields CDR1 SGHVS and CDR2 FNYEAQ. The junction had 7 bases not matched to a gene; V was cut back by 5 bases and J by 4 bases. The CDR3 is made up of 15 amino acids. Written as DNA, the CDR3 is TGTGCCAGCAGCCCTGGGACAGGAGCTTACAATGAGCAGTTCTTC. Protein sequence: CASSPGTGAYNEQFF.

V gene TRBV6-5 combines with J gene TRBJ2-7, with 9 positions matching TRBD2. Germline V gene lookup returns CDR1 MNHEY and CDR2 SVGAGI. The CDR3 is made up of 14 amino acids. Trimming removed 10 bases from V and 3 bases from J; junction bases left unmatched: 10. The CDR3 coding sequence is TGTGCCATCCGAACCGGGACTAGCCGCTACGAGCAGTACTTC. Translation gives CAIRTGTSRYEQYF.

This rearrangement joins TRBV6-1 to TRBJ2-1; possibly TRBD1 or TRBD2 for D (5 bases each). There are 13 residues in the CDR3. Germline lookup yields CDR1 MNHNS and CDR2 SASEGT. The ends were cut back, 0 bases at V and 14 bases at J, with 14 bases in the middle. The CDR3 sequence: CASSEAQRQGEFF. The DNA for the CDR3 is TGTGCCAGCAGTGAAGCCCAGCGGCAGGGAGAGTTCTTC.